Listed below are T cell receptor beta chains from one sample, sequenced in a study of blood T cell repertoires in COVID-19. Data came from immunoSEQ multiplex PCR; TCRdb stores just in-frame clones and leaves some out. The sample has about 120,000 clones, roughly 90% seen once. The source material was peripheral blood. These receptors were collected from a man in his fifties or sixties with COVID-19, enrolled during active disease. Each CDR3 is given with its conserved first and last residue. A D gene is named only where the DNA matches it firmly. A clone size is listed for some rows: how often the clone was seen (once, few, many), or a class if it is expanded.

>-|TRBJ1-1|once|TRBV27
TGTGCCAGCAGTTCCACGACGGGGAACACTGAAGCTTTCTTT
CASSSTTGNTEAFF
>-|TRBJ2-5|-|TRBV7-6
TGTGCCAGCAGCTTAGAGGCAGGATATTCCCCCGAGACCCAGTACTTC
CASSLEAGYSPETQYF
>TRBD2|TRBJ2-1|-|TRBV6-2/TRBV6-3
TGTGCCAGCAGTCTAGCGGGACTTTACAATGAGCAGTTCTTC
CASSLAGLYNEQFF
>TRBD1|TRBJ1-1|-|TRBV29-1
TGCAGCGTCAGGGACAGGGGAGGGAGAACTGAAGCTTTCTTT
CSVRDRGGRTEAFF
>TRBD2|TRBJ2-1|-|TRBV5-1
TGCGCCAGCAGCTTGACTAGCGGGATCGACAATGAGCAGTTCTTC
CASSLTSGIDNEQFF
>TRBD2|TRBJ2-1|-|TRBV30
TGTGCCGGGACTAGCGGGAGAATCAATGAGCAGTTCTTC
CAGTSGRINEQFF
>TRBD1|TRBJ1-2|once|TRBV7-9
TGTGCCAGCAGCTTAGACAGGGGGCCTGGCTACACCTTC
CASSLDRGPGYTF
>-|TRBJ2-4|-|TRBV11-2
TGTGCCAGCAGCTTAGAAGAAAGGGGAAACATTCAGTACTTC
CASSLEERGNIQYF
>TRBD1|TRBJ2-7|-|TRBV5-1
TGCGCCAGCAGCTTGGCACAGGGGGCACACGAGCAGTACTTC
CASSLAQGAHEQYF
>TRBD2|TRBJ2-3|-|TRBV24-1
TGTGCCACCAGTGGGACTTTAGCGGGAGCTAGCACAGATACGCAGTATTTT
CATSGTLAGASTDTQYF
>-|TRBJ2-1|-|TRBV5-4
TGTGCCAGCAGCTTGGCCGGGACTCCCCCCTACAATGAGCAGTTCTTC
CASSLAGTPPYNEQFF
>TRBD1|TRBJ2-7|once|TRBV13
TGTGCCAGCAGCAGACTCCGGGACAGCCCCTACGAGCAGTACTTC
CASSRLRDSPYEQYF
>TRBD1|TRBJ2-5|-|TRBV24-1
TGTGCCACCAGTGATTCGGACAGGGTCCGGGAGACCCAGTACTTC
CATSDSDRVRETQYF
>-|TRBJ1-5|-|TRBV30
TGTGCCTGGGGGGACTTTAGCAATCAGCCCCAGCATTTT
CAWGDFSNQPQHF
>-|TRBJ1-5|-|TRBV21-1
TGTGCCAGCAGCAAAGGACAGGCGAACAATCAGCCCCAGCATTTT
CASSKGQANNQPQHF
>-|TRBJ1-2|-|TRBV6-1
TGTGCCAGCAGTGAAGTAGGCATAGGGGACTATGGCTACACCTTC
CASSEVGIGDYGYTF
>TRBD2|TRBJ2-5|once|TRBV24-1
TGTGCCACCAGTGCCAGGGGACTAGCGGGAGTGGAGACCCAGTACTTC
CATSARGLAGVETQYF
>TRBD2|TRBJ2-5|-|TRBV29-1
TGCAGCGTCGGGACTAGCGGGAGGACCCAGTACTTC
CSVGTSGRTQYF
>-|TRBJ2-3|-|TRBV7-8
TGTGCCAGCAGCTTAGCGGCGGGGTACACAGATACGCAGTATTTT
CASSLAAGYTDTQYF
>-|TRBJ1-1|-|TRBV6-5
TGTGCCAGCAGTTTCCAGATGAACACTGAAGCTTTCTTT
CASSFQMNTEAFF
>-|TRBJ1-3|few|TRBV2
TGTGCCAGCACTACAGAGGGAGACACCATATATTTT
CASTTEGDTIYF
>TRBD1|TRBJ1-4|-|TRBV19
TGTGCCATCGGCCTAGGGGGACAGACTGAAAAACTGTTTTTT
CAIGLGGQTEKLFF
>TRBD1|TRBJ1-2|-|TRBV7-2
TGTGCCAGCAGCCCCGGGGACAGGGGCTATGGCTACACCTTC
CASSPGDRGYGYTF
>-|TRBJ2-1|-|TRBV5-1
TGCGCCAGCTCCCCCGGGAGTTCCTACAATGAGCAGTTCTTC
CASSPGSSYNEQFF
>TRBD1|TRBJ2-5|-|TRBV28
TGTGCCAGCAGGTGGACAGGGGGATTCCAAGAGACCCAGTACTTC
CASRWTGGFQETQYF
>-|TRBJ1-2|-|TRBV7-2
TGTGCCAGCAGCCCCTCGGCCCCGAAGGGGGGCTACACCTTC
CASSPSAPKGGYTF
>TRBD2|TRBJ2-7|-|TRBV7-2
TGTGCCAGCAGCTTAGACACGGTGGGACTAGCGGGAAACTTC
CASSLDTVGLAGNF
>TRBD1|TRBJ1-1|-|TRBV11-2
TGTGCCAGCAGCTCCCCCTATCCCCGGACAGGAAGGGACACTGAAGCTTTCTTT
CASSSPYPRTGRDTEAFF
>-|TRBJ1-1|-|TRBV20-1
TGCAGTGCTTATGGGCACCAAGCTTTCTTT
CSAYGHQAFF
>TRBD2|TRBJ2-7|once|TRBV7-2
TGTGCCAGCAGCTTAGCGGGGGGGACGGCCTACGAGCAGTACTTC
CASSLAGGTAYEQYF
>TRBD2|TRBJ2-3|-|TRBV19
TGTGCCAGTAGTATTGTAGCGGGAGCCATCACAGATACGCAGTATTTT
CASSIVAGAITDTQYF
>-|TRBJ1-2|-|TRBV5-1
TGCGCCAGCAGCTTGGCCGGGTATGGCTACACCTTC
CASSLAGYGYTF
>TRBD2|TRBJ2-7|-|TRBV19
TGTGCCAGTAGCGTAGCGGGAGGGGGTTACGAGCAGTACTTC
CASSVAGGGYEQYF
>-|TRBJ2-3|-|TRBV5-4
TGTGCCAGCAGACCTCGGACAACCACCGATACGCAGTATTTT
CASRPRTTTDTQYF
>-|TRBJ1-2|-|TRBV11-3
TGTGCCAGCTCTATGGGCAGGGGAGATGGCTACACCTTC
CASSMGRGDGYTF
>TRBD2|TRBJ2-1|-|TRBV6-6
TGTGCCAGCAGTCAGGGACTAGCGGGGGGCTCCTACAATGAGCAGTTCTTC
CASSQGLAGGSYNEQFF
>-|TRBJ1-2|few|TRBV28
TGTGCCAGCAGCCTCTCCCCTACAGGGAACTATGGCTACACCTTC
CASSLSPTGNYGYTF
>TRBD1|TRBJ2-2|-|TRBV7-9
TGTGCCAGCAGACACAGGGGGCCCGCGAACACCGGGGAGCTGTTTTTT
CASRHRGPANTGELFF
>TRBD2|TRBJ2-1|-|TRBV7-8
TGTGCCAGCAGCTTATTAGCGGGTCACAATGAGCAGTTCTTC
CASSLLAGHNEQFF
>TRBD1|TRBJ1-4|few|TRBV19
TGTGCCAGTAGTGCTCTTCAGGGGGAAGACGAAAAACTGTTTTTT
CASSALQGEDEKLFF
>TRBD2|TRBJ2-5|-|TRBV18
TGTGCCAGCTCACCGTCTTCGGGAGGCCAGGGAGAGACCCAGTACTTC
CASSPSSGGQGETQYF
>-|TRBJ2-1|-|TRBV7-9
TGTGCCAGCGGCCAGGCGGGCTACAATGAGCAGTTCTTC
CASGQAGYNEQFF